This TCR beta chain was retrieved from a study of shared clonotypes between healthy human individuals. The wider study: CD8 memory received one plate per donor, CD8 naive two, CD4 memory three and CD4 naive three.

Study-level results: Naive subsets generally exceeded memory subsets in estimated richness.

This CDR3 is built from 16 residues. The V gene lost 2 bases and the J gene lost 3 bases, with 15 bases spanning the gap. Looked up from germline, CDR1 is SGHRS and CDR2 is YFSETQ. About this clone itself: As yet, its antigen is unknown.

CD45RO-negative, CCR7-selected cells formed the naive CD8 fraction, which excluded terminally differentiated effector memory CD45RA+ cells. Original methodology: Sequence data from immunoSEQ were junction-only and lacked quality scores; consequently, filtering differed. Here immunoSEQ multiplex PCR was the method, and the copy in TCRdb shows in-frame clones only, minus some. The V and J calls and clone size were taken over from that table, and D and trimming were inferred from the DNA. The sample yields roughly 2,000,000 clones, roughly 93% seen once. The V call is TRBV5-1, the J call TRBJ2-4; TRBD1 might be the D (5 bases). The sequenced sample was naive CD8+ T cells from PBMCs. The receptor was derived from a man in his late teens or twenties in good health. Some clones in this sample may be carry-over from other donors' samples. CDR3 DNA sequence: TGCGCCAGCAGCTTTACAGGCTTCGGTGGCAAAAACATTCAGTACTTC. Amino acids: CASSFTGFGGKNIQYF.